A selection of T cell receptor beta chains follows, all from one sample in a study of cytomegalovirus exposure and HLA in healthy donors. Measured with immunoSEQ multiplex PCR; TCRdb has only the in-frame clones, and not every one. Seen here are 200,000 or so clones, approximately 84% observed once, and the top ten hold around 0.27%. The sample was PBMCs. The receptors were sampled from a boy aged 5-17 years in good health and CMV-seronegative. Both conserved end residues are part of each CDR3. D genes are given only for firm matches.

length,D,V,J,CDR3
16,NA,TRBV2,TRBJ1-3,CASSDRQVWILDTIYF
15,NA,TRBV21-1,TRBJ2-5,CASRKEEGAQETQYF
12,NA,TRBV2,TRBJ1-1,CASRSGVSEAFF
15,NA,TRBV15,TRBJ2-7,CATSREVARTAGQYF
11,TRBD1,TRBV7-9,TRBJ2-7,CASSGGQPQYF
14,NA,TRBV19,TRBJ1-1,CASGGGGGWTEAFF
16,TRBD2,TRBV6-4,TRBJ2-1,CASSRQREGPRSEQFF
17,TRBD2,TRBV5-4,TRBJ2-1,CASSLRLVLAGGGEQFF
15,TRBD1,TRBV6-6,TRBJ2-7,CASSLGTGGSYEQYF
15,NA,TRBV6-6,TRBJ1-2,CASSYTQGRNYGYTF
14,NA,TRBV6-5,NA,CASSYRGRSYEQYF
15,TRBD1,TRBV27,TRBJ2-6,CASSSDRGGANVLTF
18,TRBD2,TRBV27,TRBJ2-1,CASSLSSGRAVDGNEQFF
15,NA,TRBV5-1,TRBJ1-4,CASSLVAGPNEKLFF
19,TRBD2,TRBV27,TRBJ2-1,CASSLGGTSGRRDYNEQFF
12,NA,TRBV29-1,TRBJ1-2,CSVEHSPYGYTF
16,NA,TRBV9,TRBJ2-3,CASSLSPGSGTDTQYF
14,NA,TRBV4-1,TRBJ1-1,CASSQPTEKGHRQF
19,NA,TRBV9,TRBJ2-7,CASSLMPTPGHGSSYEQYF
16,TRBD2,TRBV13,TRBJ2-7,CASSQTSGSYSYEQYF
14,NA,TRBV4-3,TRBJ2-7,CASSQGLVAYEQYF
13,NA,TRBV6-1,TRBJ2-7,CASSDGTSYEQYF
17,NA,TRBV5-1,TRBJ1-5,CASSLGAGTHSNQPQHF
12,NA,TRBV2,TRBJ1-3,CATRTGGNTIYF
15,NA,TRBV27,TRBJ2-7,CASSPSGGQGYEQYF
11,TRBD1,TRBV5-1,TRBJ2-7,CASSEQGWQYF
18,NA,TRBV9,TRBJ1-3,CASSVAKRPGDRGNTIYF